Sequencing of this T cell receptor (beta chain) was carried out in a study of control samples from healthy donors and cancer patients. This table comes from immunoSEQ multiplex PCR, and its TCRdb copy is limited to in-frame clones, with some not included. There are some 150,000 clones in the sample; more than 85% occur only once, and under 2.5% lies in the top ten. The CDR3 runs 12 residues. Germline CDR1 and CDR2: MNHNS and SASEGT. Trimming pared 3 bases from V and 8 bases from J, leaving 10 bases between. The rearrangement joins TRBV6-1 to TRBJ1-1; no firm D call. Sequencing was performed on blood. This TCR came from a man aged 45-60 years in good health. CDR3 region: CASSDHLGEAFF. The CDR3, as DNA: TGTGCCAGCAGTGACCACCTTGGGGAAGCTTTCTTT.